The clone carrying this T cell receptor (beta chain) was recorded many times. The antigen is unknown. Uncontrolled infections, other autoimmune diseases, pregnancy or lactation barred patients from enrollment. Clinical symptoms and serum thyroxine were used for diagnosis; TRAb, thyroid ultrasound and orbital computed tomography were also relied on. Researchers took RNA transcripts and amplified TCR beta CDR3 regions from them. HTBI-primed RT-PCR formed the first round, and a multiplex PCR formed the second. A single record per CDR3 protein comes from TCRdb applying MiXCR to the multiplex PCR reads. The data contain hundreds of thousands of distinct CDR3 sequences, around 21% of them singletons. These data belong to a study of Graves' ophthalmopathy and Graves' hyperthyroidism. Notes on the study in general: The model predicted ophthalmopathy progression with about 70% sensitivity and around 72% specificity. Distinction of ophthalmopathy from stable hyperthyroidism by a 13-signature model reached 85% to 90% sensitivity and about 80% specificity.

The germline V gene encodes CDR1 MDHEN and CDR2 SYDVKM. There are 15 residues in the CDR3. With V trimmed by 5 bases and J by 9 bases, 12 bases remained unmatched. The TCR comes from a woman younger than 35 with stable Graves' hyperthyroidism. The specimen sequenced was peripheral blood. The chain employs TRBV28 and TRBJ2-2, with 7 nucleotides matching TRBD1. DNA for the CDR3: TGTGCCAGCAGTCCTTACCGGACAGGATTCCGGGAGCTGTTTTTT. This encodes CASSPYRTGFRELFF. The full variable domain, in which reference TRBV28 and TRBJ2-2 provide the parts outside the CDR3, is DVKVTQSSRYLVKRTGEKVFLECVQDMDHENMFWYRQDPGLGLRLIYFSYDVKMKEKGDIPEGYSVSREKKERFSLILESASTNQTSMYLCASSPYRTGFRELFFGEGSRLTVL.